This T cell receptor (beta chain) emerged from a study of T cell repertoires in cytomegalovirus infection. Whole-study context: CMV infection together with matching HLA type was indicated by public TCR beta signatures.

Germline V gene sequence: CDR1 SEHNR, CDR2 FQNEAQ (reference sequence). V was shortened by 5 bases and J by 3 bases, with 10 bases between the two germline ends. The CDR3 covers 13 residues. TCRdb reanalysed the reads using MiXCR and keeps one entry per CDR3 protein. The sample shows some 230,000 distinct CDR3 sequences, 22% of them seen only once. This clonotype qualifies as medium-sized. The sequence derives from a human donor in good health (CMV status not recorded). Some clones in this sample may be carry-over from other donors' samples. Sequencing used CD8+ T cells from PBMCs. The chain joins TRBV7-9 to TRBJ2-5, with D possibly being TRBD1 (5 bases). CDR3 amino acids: CASSPWGEETQYF. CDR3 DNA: TGTGCCAGCAGCCCGTGGGGCGAAGAGACCCAGTACTTC.